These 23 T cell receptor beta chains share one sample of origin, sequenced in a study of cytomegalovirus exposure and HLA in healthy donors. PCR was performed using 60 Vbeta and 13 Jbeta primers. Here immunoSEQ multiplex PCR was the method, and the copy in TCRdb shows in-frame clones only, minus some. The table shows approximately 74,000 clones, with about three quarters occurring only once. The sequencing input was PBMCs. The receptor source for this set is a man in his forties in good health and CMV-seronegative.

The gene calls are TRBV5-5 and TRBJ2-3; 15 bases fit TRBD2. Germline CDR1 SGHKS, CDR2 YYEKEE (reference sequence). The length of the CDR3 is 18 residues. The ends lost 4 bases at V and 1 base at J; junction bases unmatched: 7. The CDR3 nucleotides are TGTGCCAGCAGCGCAGGACTAGCGGGGGGGCGGGGCACAGATACGCAGTATTTT. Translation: CASSAGLAGGRGTDTQYF.

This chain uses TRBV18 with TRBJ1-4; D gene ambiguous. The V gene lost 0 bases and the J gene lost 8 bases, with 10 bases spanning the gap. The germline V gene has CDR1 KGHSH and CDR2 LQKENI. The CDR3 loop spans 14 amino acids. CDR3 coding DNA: TGTGCCAGCTCACCACCGGCGCTAGGCGAAAAACTGTTTTTT. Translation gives CASSPPALGEKLFF.

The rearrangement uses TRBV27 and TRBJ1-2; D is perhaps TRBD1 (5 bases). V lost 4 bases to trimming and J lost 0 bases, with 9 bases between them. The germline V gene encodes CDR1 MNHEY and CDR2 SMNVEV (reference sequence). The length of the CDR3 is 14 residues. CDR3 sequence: CASSSRAPNYGYTF. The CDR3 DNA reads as TGTGCCAGCAGTTCCAGGGCGCCTAACTATGGCTACACCTTC.

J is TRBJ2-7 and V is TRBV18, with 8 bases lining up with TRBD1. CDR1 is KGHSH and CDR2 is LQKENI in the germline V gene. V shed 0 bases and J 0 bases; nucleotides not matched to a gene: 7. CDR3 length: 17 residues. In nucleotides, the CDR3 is TGTGCCAGCTCACCACCGAAGACAGGGGCCAGCTCCTACGAGCAGTACTTC. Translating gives CASSPPKTGASSYEQYF.

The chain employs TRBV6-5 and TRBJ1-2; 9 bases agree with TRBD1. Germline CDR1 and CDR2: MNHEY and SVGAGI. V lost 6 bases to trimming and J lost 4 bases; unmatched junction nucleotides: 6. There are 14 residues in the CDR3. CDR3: CASRQGARLYGYTF. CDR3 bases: TGTGCCAGCAGACAGGGGGCAAGACTCTATGGCTACACCTTC.

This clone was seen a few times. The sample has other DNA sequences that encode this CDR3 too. The CDR3 spells CASSELDREGEKLFF. The CDR3 DNA is TGTGCCAGCAGTGAATTGGACAGGGAGGGTGAAAAACTGTTTTTT. V usage is TRBV2 and J usage is TRBJ1-4, with 8 positions matching TRBD1. CDR3 length: 15 residues. The germline V gene has CDR1 SNHLY and CDR2 FYNNEI. The V gene end was trimmed by 2 bases and the J gene end by 7 bases; junction bases not matched to a gene: 6. Full variable domain (rest looked up from reference TRBV2 and TRBJ1-4): EPEVTQTPSHQVTQMGQEVILRCVPISNHLYFYWYRQILGQKVEFLVSFYNNEISEKSEIFDDQFSVERPDGSNFTLKIRSTKLEDSAMYFCASSELDREGEKLFFGSGTQLSVL.

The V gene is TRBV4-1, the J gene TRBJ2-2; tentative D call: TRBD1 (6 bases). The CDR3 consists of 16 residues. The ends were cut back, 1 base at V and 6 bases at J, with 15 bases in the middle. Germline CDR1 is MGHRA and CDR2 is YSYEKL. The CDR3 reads CASSQGQGTIAGELFF. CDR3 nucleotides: TGCGCCAGCAGCCAAGGTCAGGGGACGATTGCCGGGGAGCTGTTTTTT.

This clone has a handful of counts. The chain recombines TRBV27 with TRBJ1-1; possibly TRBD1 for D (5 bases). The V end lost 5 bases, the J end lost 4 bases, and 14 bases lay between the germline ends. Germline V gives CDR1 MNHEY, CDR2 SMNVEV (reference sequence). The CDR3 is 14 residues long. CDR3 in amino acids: CASSPTGYRTEAFF. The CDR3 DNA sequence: TGTGCCAGCAGTCCCACAGGTTATCGCACTGAAGCTTTCTTT.

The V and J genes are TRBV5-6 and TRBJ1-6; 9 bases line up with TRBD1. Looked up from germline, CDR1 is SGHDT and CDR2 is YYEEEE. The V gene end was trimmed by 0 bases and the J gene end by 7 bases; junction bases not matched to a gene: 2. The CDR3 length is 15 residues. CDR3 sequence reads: CASSLAGTGNSPLHF. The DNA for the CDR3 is TGTGCCAGCAGCTTGGCTGGGACAGGGAATTCACCCCTCCACTTT.

The CDR3 spells CASSPTYGELFF. Written as DNA, the CDR3 is TGTGCCAGCAGTCCCACTTACGGGGAGCTGTTTTTT. V and J are TRBV28 and TRBJ2-2; D uncertain. V lost 5 bases and J 7 bases, leaving 8 bases between the germline ends. This CDR3 is built from 12 residues. CDR1 is MDHEN, CDR2 SYDVKM, per germline.

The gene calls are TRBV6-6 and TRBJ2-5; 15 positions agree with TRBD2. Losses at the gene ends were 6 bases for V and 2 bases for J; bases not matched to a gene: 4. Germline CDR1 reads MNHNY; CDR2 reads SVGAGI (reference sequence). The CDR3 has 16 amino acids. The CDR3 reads CASRPGLAGGQETQYF. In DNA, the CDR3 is TGTGCCAGCAGACCAGGACTAGCGGGGGGGCAAGAGACCCAGTACTTC.

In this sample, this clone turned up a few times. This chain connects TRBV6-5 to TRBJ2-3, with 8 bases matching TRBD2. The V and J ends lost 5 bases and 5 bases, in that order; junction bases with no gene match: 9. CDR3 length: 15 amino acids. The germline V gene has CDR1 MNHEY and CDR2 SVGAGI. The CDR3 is CASSTPRGGQDTQYF. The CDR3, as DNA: TGTGCCAGCAGTACCCCACGGGGGGGCCAAGATACGCAGTATTTT.

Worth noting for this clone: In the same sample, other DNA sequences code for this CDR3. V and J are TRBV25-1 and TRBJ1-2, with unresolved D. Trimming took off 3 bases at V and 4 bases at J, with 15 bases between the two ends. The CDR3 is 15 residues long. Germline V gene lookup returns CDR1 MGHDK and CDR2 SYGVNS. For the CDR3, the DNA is TGTGCCAGCAGTGACAGGAACGCGTTATTCTATGGCTACACCTTC. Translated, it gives CASSDRNALFYGYTF.

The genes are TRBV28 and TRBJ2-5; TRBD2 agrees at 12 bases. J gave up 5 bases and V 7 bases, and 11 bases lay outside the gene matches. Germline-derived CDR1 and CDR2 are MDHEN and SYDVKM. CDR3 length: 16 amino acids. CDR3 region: CASTTLAGGPIETQYF. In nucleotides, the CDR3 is TGTGCCAGCACCACCCTAGCGGGAGGGCCAATTGAGACCCAGTACTTC.

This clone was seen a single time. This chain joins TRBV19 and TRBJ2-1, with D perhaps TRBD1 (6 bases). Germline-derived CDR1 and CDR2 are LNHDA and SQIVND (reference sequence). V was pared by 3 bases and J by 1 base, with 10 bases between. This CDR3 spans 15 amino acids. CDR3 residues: CASSMFQGSYNEQFF. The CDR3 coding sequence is TGTGCCAGTAGTATGTTCCAGGGGTCCTACAATGAGCAGTTCTTC.

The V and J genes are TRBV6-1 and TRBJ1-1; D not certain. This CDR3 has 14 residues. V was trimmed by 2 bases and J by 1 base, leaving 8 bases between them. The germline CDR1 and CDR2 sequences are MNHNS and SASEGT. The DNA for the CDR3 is TGTGCCAGCAGTGAATATACTGAGAACACTGAAGCTTTCTTT. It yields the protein CASSEYTENTEAFF.

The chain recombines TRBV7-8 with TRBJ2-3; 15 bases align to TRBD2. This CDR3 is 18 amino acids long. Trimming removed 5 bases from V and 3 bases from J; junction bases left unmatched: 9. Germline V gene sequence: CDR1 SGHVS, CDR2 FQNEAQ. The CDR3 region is CASSPGLAGGNGTDTQYF. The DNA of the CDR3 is TGTGCCAGCAGCCCGGGACTAGCGGGAGGAAATGGTACAGATACGCAGTATTTT.

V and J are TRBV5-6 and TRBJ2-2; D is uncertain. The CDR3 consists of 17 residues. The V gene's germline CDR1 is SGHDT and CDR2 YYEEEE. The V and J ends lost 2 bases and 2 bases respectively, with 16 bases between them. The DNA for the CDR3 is TGTGCCAGCAGCTTTACCCCCATTGGCGGAAACACCGGGGAGCTGTTTTTT. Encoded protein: CASSFTPIGGNTGELFF.

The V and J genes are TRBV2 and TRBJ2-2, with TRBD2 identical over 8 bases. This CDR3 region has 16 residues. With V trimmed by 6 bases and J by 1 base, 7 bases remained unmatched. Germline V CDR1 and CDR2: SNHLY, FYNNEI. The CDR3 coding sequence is TGTGCCAGCAGCGAACCGGGACTAGTGAACACCGGGGAGCTGTTTTTT. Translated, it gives CASSEPGLVNTGELFF.

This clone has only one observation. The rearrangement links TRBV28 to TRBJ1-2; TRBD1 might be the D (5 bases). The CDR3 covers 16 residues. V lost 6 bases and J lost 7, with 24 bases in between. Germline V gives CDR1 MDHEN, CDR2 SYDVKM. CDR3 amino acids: CASSLGPTDQLLGYTF. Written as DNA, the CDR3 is TGTGCCAGCAGCCTTGGGCCGACAGACCAGTTACTTGGCTACACCTTC.

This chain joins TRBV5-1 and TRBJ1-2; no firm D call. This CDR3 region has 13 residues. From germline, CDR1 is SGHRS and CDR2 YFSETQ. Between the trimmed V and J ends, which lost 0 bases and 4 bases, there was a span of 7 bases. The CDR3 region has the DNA TGCGCCAGCAGCTTGGGAACCAGCTATGGCTACACCTTC. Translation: CASSLGTSYGYTF.

The CDR3 nucleotides are TGTGCCAGCAGCCGGGACAGACATAGCAATCAGCCCCAGCATTTT. Its translation is CASSRDRHSNQPQHF. V is TRBV2 and J is TRBJ1-5, with 7 nucleotides matching TRBD1. Germline values: CDR1 SNHLY, CDR2 FYNNEI. CDR3 length equals 15 residues. V lost 6 bases and J lost 0; bases outside the gene matches: 5.

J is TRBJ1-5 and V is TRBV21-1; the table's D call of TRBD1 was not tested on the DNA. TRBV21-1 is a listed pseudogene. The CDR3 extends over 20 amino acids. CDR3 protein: CASRRAQAGTGAYSNQPQHF. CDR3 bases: TGTGCCAGCCGAAGGGCACAGGCCGGGACAGGGGCTTATAGCAATCAGCCCCAGCATTTT.